These 28 T cell receptor beta chains were sequenced from one sample in a study of identical twins. One entry per CDR3 protein results from TCRdb running MiXCR on the 5' RACE reads. Among approximately 590,000 distinct CDR3 sequences listed, 9.6% were seen once. These data are also associated with another study on yellow fever vaccine responses in identical twins.

Input material: PBMCs. These receptors originate from a woman between 18 and 29 years old in good health.

This clonotype was found many times. The chain combines TRBV12-3 or TRBV12-4 with TRBJ2-1; 12 bases are a match to TRBD1. The V gene end was trimmed by 4 bases and the J gene end by 8 bases; junction bases not matched to a gene: 6. This CDR3 is 15 amino acids long. The CDR3 here is CASSSPGQGAHEQFF. The DNA of the CDR3 is TGTGCCAGCAGTTCCCCGGGACAGGGGGCGCATGAGCAGTTCTTC.

The gene calls are TRBV5-1 and TRBJ2-1, with no clear D. Trimming pared 4 bases from V and 8 bases from J, leaving 22 bases between. The CDR3 has 16 residues. The germline CDR1 and CDR2 sequences are SGHRS and YFSETQ. The CDR3 spells CASSPESQLLEDEQFF. Here the CDR3 DNA reads TGCGCCAGCAGCCCGGAGTCCCAGCTTCTTGAGGATGAGCAGTTCTTC.

This clonotype has only a few counts. The CDR3 DNA follows: TGCAGTGCTAGAGACTTCCTGGGGTCCAATGAGCAGTTCTTC. Protein product: CSARDFLGSNEQFF. J is TRBJ2-1 and V is TRBV20-1, with unresolved D. V was shortened by 0 bases and J by 6 bases, with 12 bases between the two germline ends. The CDR3 has 14 amino acids. CDR1 is DFQATT and CDR2 is SNEGSKA in the germline V gene (reference sequence).

A few counts support this clonotype. The rearrangement joins TRBV6-1 to TRBJ2-2; weak D call: TRBD1 (6 bases). Germline V gene data show CDR1 as MNHNS and CDR2 as SASEGT. The CDR3 runs to 16 residues. Trimming removed 10 bases at V and 1 base at J, with 19 bases between. The DNA of the CDR3 is TGTGCCACCACGGCCTCCGGACAGAAGAACACCGGGGAGCTGTTTTTT. This translates into CATTASGQKNTGELFF.

With regard to this clonotype: This may stem from a read error, because a much larger clone lies one nucleotide away. This likely comes from a read error, as the CDR3 has no conserved phenylalanine or tryptophan at its end. The chain employs TRBV14 and TRBJ2-7; possibly TRBD1 for D (5 bases). V was pared by 2 bases and J by 6 bases, with 8 bases between. Germline-derived CDR1 and CDR2 are SGHDN and FVKESK. The CDR3 contains 12 residues. The CDR3 DNA sequence: TGTGCCAGCAGCCAAAGCAGGGCCGAGCAGTACCTC. Protein: CASSQSRAEQYL.

This clonotype showed up many times. The rearrangement links TRBV29-1 to TRBJ2-1, with TRBD1 identical over 9 bases. The CDR3 extends over 15 amino acids. The ends lost 0 bases at V and 8 bases at J; junction bases unmatched: 8. Per the germline V gene, CDR1 is SQVTM and CDR2 is ANQGSEA. As DNA, the CDR3 is TGCAGCGTTGAAGACTTGGGACAGGGAATCTATGAGCAGTTCTTC. It translates to CSVEDLGQGIYEQFF.

The chain has TRBV29-1 and TRBJ2-7; D is unclear. Germline CDR1 is SQVTM and CDR2 is ANQGSEA. V was cut by 1 base and J by 2 bases, with 9 bases left in between. The CDR3 is 13 residues long. CDR3 region: CSVEVGGAYEQYF. CDR3 DNA sequence: TGCAGCGTTGAAGTAGGTGGGGCCTACGAGCAGTACTTC.

This clonotype has just a few counts. The chain recombines TRBV18 with TRBJ2-7; 7 nucleotides line up with TRBD1. CDR1 KGHSH and CDR2 LQKENI come from the germline V gene. V dropped 5 bases and J dropped 4; count of bases not matched to a gene: 11. The CDR3 totals 15 residues. The CDR3 DNA follows: TGTGCCAGCTCAGACTTGAACAGGGGAACGTACGAGCAGTACTTC. It is translated as CASSDLNRGTYEQYF.

The chain has TRBV7-3 and TRBJ2-2; TRBD1 aligns across 9 bases. J lost 4 bases, V lost 11 bases, and 5 bases had no gene match. This CDR3 has 13 amino acids. Germline V CDR1 and CDR2: SGHTA, FQGTGA. The CDR3 nucleotides are TGTGCCTCAGGGACAGGGACCACCGGGGAGCTGTTTTTT. Translation: CASGTGTTGELFF.

There are a few counts of this clonotype. This chain's CDR3 is CASSSGQGSLSYNEQFF. CDR3 sequence (DNA): TGTGCCAGCAGTTCTGGACAGGGGTCACTCTCCTACAATGAGCAGTTCTTC. The V and J genes are TRBV28 and TRBJ2-1; 9 bases line up with TRBD1. CDR1 is MDHEN, CDR2 SYDVKM, per germline. V was pared by 4 bases and J by 0 bases, with 7 bases of the junction left unmatched. This CDR3 region has 17 residues.

This clonotype was seen repeatedly, ten times or more. The chain recombines TRBV10-2 with TRBJ1-1; D gene uncertain. The CDR3 covers 16 residues. V lost 0 bases, J lost 4 bases, and 15 bases lay in between. CDR1 and CDR2 from the germline V gene are WSHSY and SAAADI. The DNA of the CDR3 is TGCGCCAGCAGTGAGTCGCTCCCCACGGGTCTCACTGAAGCTTTCTTT. Translation gives CASSESLPTGLTEAFF.

The chain has TRBV2 and TRBJ2-3; TRBD1 matches at 10 bases. The CDR3 has 16 amino acids. CDR1 is SNHLY, CDR2 FYNNEI, per germline. V lost 6 bases and J lost 6; bases outside the gene matches: 12. CDR3 sequence: CASSQGGGQGMDTQYF. CDR3 coding DNA: TGTGCCAGCAGCCAGGGCGGGGGACAGGGGATGGATACGCAGTATTTT.

This clonotype was seen many times. The J gene is TRBJ2-3, the V gene TRBV12-3 or TRBV12-4; 8 bases are shared with TRBD1. With V trimmed by 6 bases and J by 0 bases, 2 bases remained unmatched. CDR3 length: 14 residues. The CDR3 DNA is TGTGCCAGCAGAACAGGGGGTAGCACAGATACGCAGTATTTT. It is translated as CASRTGGSTDTQYF.

This clonotype was detected ten times or more. J is TRBJ2-1 and V is TRBV20-1, with TRBD1 identical over 7 bases. From germline, CDR1 is DFQATT and CDR2 SNEGSKA (reference sequence). With V trimmed by 0 bases and J by 5 bases, 7 bases remained unmatched. The CDR3 is 15 residues long. CDR3 sequence reads: CSARDPWTGNNEQFF. CDR3 nucleotides: TGCAGTGCTAGAGACCCCTGGACAGGTAACAATGAGCAGTTCTTC.

This clonotype was counted ten times or more. The chain employs TRBV12-3 or TRBV12-4 and TRBJ1-1, with 7 nucleotides matching TRBD1. The CDR3 has 14 residues. V lost 4 bases and J lost 3; bases outside the gene matches: 5. The CDR3, as DNA: TGTGCCAGCAGTTGGGACAGTGGGCACACTGAAGCTTTCTTT. As protein: CASSWDSGHTEAFF.

This clonotype was detected a few times. The genes are TRBV30 and TRBJ2-7, with TRBD2 identical over 14 bases. The ends lost 8 bases at V and 2 bases at J; junction bases unmatched: 5. CDR3 length: 14 residues. Germline loops: CDR1 GTSNPN, CDR2 SVGIG (reference sequence). The CDR3 spells CARGTSGGPYEQYF. CDR3 DNA: TGTGCCCGGGGGACTAGCGGGGGACCCTACGAGCAGTACTTC.

V usage is TRBV20-1 and J usage is TRBJ2-3, with a weak D call TRBD2 (5 bases). This CDR3 region has 15 residues. Deletions cut 5 bases from V and 0 bases from J, with 15 bases between. Germline CDR1 reads DFQATT; CDR2 reads SNEGSKA (reference sequence). The CDR3: CSASPGGFSTDTQYF. DNA for the CDR3: TGCAGTGCTTCCCCTGGCGGGTTTAGCACAGATACGCAGTATTTT.

This clonotype was detected ten times or more. The rearrangement links TRBV5-1 to TRBJ1-1; possibly TRBD1 for D (6 bases). Germline assignment: CDR1 SGHRS and CDR2 YFSETQ. The CDR3 totals 15 residues. The V gene lost 0 bases and the J gene lost 3 bases, with 12 bases spanning the gap. The CDR3 DNA follows: TGCGCCAGCAGCTTGGGTGACAGGAGGGACACTGAAGCTTTCTTT. This codes for CASSLGDRRDTEAFF.

The rearrangement uses TRBV6-2 or TRBV6-3 and TRBJ2-5; 7 nucleotides match TRBD2. The germline gives CDR1 MNHEY, CDR2 SVGEGT. V was pared by 6 bases and J by 5 bases, with 12 bases of the junction left unmatched. This CDR3 region has 15 residues. The CDR3, as DNA: TGTGCCAGCAGACGACGGACTAGAGTTACGGAGACCCAGTACTTC. Protein: CASRRRTRVTETQYF.

This clonotype occurred many times. The chain has TRBV5-6 and TRBJ1-2, with D uncertain. Trimming cost V 2 bases and J 2 bases, with 7 bases left between them. CDR1 and CDR2 (germline): SGHDT, YYEEEE. The length of the CDR3 is 13 residues. In DNA form, the CDR3 reads TGTGCCAGCAGCTTTGAGGAGAACTATGGCTACACCTTC. Translated: CASSFEENYGYTF.

This clonotype has a count of ten or more. The chain recombines TRBV7-2 with TRBJ2-1; D is unclear. The CDR3 has 13 amino acids. V shed 1 base and J shed 7 bases, with 8 bases lying between them. The germline V gene encodes CDR1 SGHTA and CDR2 FQGNSA. CDR3: CASSLEARNEQFF. For the CDR3, the DNA is TGTGCCAGCAGCTTAGAGGCTAGGAATGAGCAGTTCTTC.

The chain carries TRBV7-9 and TRBJ2-7; 7 bases are a match to TRBD1. Losses at the gene ends were 5 bases for V and 6 bases for J; bases not matched to a gene: 1. Per germline, CDR1 SEHNR and CDR2 FQNEAQ (reference sequence). This CDR3 region has 11 residues. In DNA form, the CDR3 reads TGTGCCAGCAGCGGGGACAGCGAGCAGTACTTC. Encoded protein: CASSGDSEQYF.

This clonotype was recorded at least ten times. The chain uses TRBV5-1 and TRBJ2-1, with 13 bases identical to TRBD2. CDR1 SGHRS and CDR2 YFSETQ come from the germline V gene. The junction had 7 bases not matched to a gene; V was cut back by 7 bases and J by 3 bases. The CDR3 extends over 16 amino acids. The DNA of the CDR3 is TGCGCCAGCTACCTACTAGCGGGGGGGCTCTACAATGAGCAGTTCTTC. It is translated as CASYLLAGGLYNEQFF. The entire variable domain, with the rest obtained from reference TRBV5-1 and TRBJ2-1, is as follows: KAGVTQTPRYLIKTRGQQVTLSCSPISGHRSVSWYQQTPGQGLQFLFEYFSETQRNKGNFPGRFSGRQFSNSRSEMNVSTLELGDSALYLCASYLLAGGLYNEQFFGPGTRLTVL.

This clonotype was detected a few times. CDR3 sequence (DNA): TGCAGCGTTGCCGAGAACACCGGGGAGCTGTTTTTT. This sequence encodes CSVAENTGELFF. This chain links TRBV29-1 with TRBJ2-2; D is undetermined. Between the trimmed V and J ends, which lost 4 bases and 1 base, there was a span of 4 bases. CDR1 is SQVTM, CDR2 ANQGSEA, per germline. The CDR3 consists of 12 residues.

Many counts were recorded for this clonotype. The J gene is TRBJ2-1, the V gene TRBV12-3 or TRBV12-4; 11 bases map to TRBD2. Trimming cost V 7 bases and J 0 bases; bases outside gene matches: 17. This CDR3 contains 20 residues. CDR3 bases: TGTGCCAGCATAACGACTGCGCTAGCGGGGGGCTCGCACTCCTACAATGAGCAGTTCTTC. Translating it yields CASITTALAGGSHSYNEQFF.

This clonotype was seen a handful of times. This chain links TRBV20-1 with TRBJ2-2, with 8 bases aligning to TRBD1. This CDR3 region has 16 residues. Germline lookup yields CDR1 DFQATT and CDR2 SNEGSKA (reference sequence). The CDR3 is CNTRGIRGLYTGELFF. The CDR3 DNA sequence: TGCAACACTAGGGGTATCAGGGGGCTTTACACCGGGGAGCTGTTTTTT.

Concerning this clonotype: A much larger clone is a single base away; this may be a read error. This chain connects TRBV6-1 to TRBJ2-2; TRBD1 might be the D (6 bases). Trimming left V 6 bases short and J 7 bases short, with 9 bases between. CDR1 MNHNS and CDR2 SASEGT come from the germline V gene. This CDR3 has 12 amino acids. For the CDR3, the DNA is TGTGCCAGCAGAACACAGGGCGGGGAGCTGTTTTTT. Its translation: CASRTQGGELFF.

This clonotype showed up many times. The chain couples TRBV12-3 or TRBV12-4 to TRBJ2-5; TRBD2 agrees at 10 bases. This CDR3 has 15 amino acids. Germline trimming cut 4 bases from V and 1 base from J; bases unmatched to any gene: 3. The CDR3 DNA reads TGTGCCAGCAGTTCTAGCGGGGGCCTCCAAGAGACCCAGTACTTC. As protein: CASSSSGGLQETQYF.